Each of the 21 T cell receptor beta chains below was sequenced from the same sample in a study of cytomegalovirus exposure and HLA in healthy donors. A multiplex PCR was run with 60 Vbeta primers and 13 Jbeta primers. TCRdb's copy holds only in-frame clones and misses some; the assay was immunoSEQ multiplex PCR. The repertoire holds about 190,000 clones, with 82% as singletons. The specimen sequenced was PBMCs. The receptors derive from a young woman in good health and CMV-seronegative.

This chain uses TRBV5-1 with TRBJ2-7; 7 bases map to TRBD2. Germline V lookup: CDR1 SGHRS, CDR2 YFSETQ. CDR3 length: 12 amino acids. Losses at the gene ends were 0 bases for V and 10 bases for J; bases not matched to a gene: 4. CDR3 sequence reads: CASSLASGSQYF. Here the CDR3 DNA reads TGCGCCAGCAGCTTGGCTAGCGGTTCACAGTACTTC. The whole variable domain, remainder taken from reference TRBV5-1 and TRBJ2-7, is KAGVTQTPRYLIKTRGQQVTLSCSPISGHRSVSWYQQTPGQGLQFLFEYFSETQRNKGNFPGRFSGRQFSNSRSEMNVSTLELGDSALYLCASSLASGSQYFGPGTRLTVT.

This chain uses TRBV12-5 with TRBJ1-2; 7 nucleotides align to TRBD1. The ends lost 1 base at V and 4 bases at J; junction bases unmatched: 6. Germline CDR1 LGHNT, CDR2 FRNRAP. The CDR3 totals 15 residues. CDR3 coding DNA: TGTGCTAGTGGTTTGGCCTCGACAGGGTTCTATGGCTACACCTTC. It is translated as CASGLASTGFYGYTF.

This chain links TRBV5-1 with TRBJ1-1, with 11 positions matching TRBD1. The CDR3 runs to 15 residues. Germline lookup yields CDR1 SGHRS and CDR2 YFSETQ. With V trimmed by 4 bases and J by 2 bases, 4 bases remained unmatched. This CDR3 reads CASSLGTGGNTEAFF. In nucleotides, the CDR3 is TGCGCCAGCAGCCTCGGGACAGGGGGAAACACTGAAGCTTTCTTT. The whole variable domain, remainder taken from reference TRBV5-1 and TRBJ1-1, is KAGVTQTPRYLIKTRGQQVTLSCSPISGHRSVSWYQQTPGQGLQFLFEYFSETQRNKGNFPGRFSGRQFSNSRSEMNVSTLELGDSALYLCASSLGTGGNTEAFFGQGTRLTVV.

The V gene is TRBV18, the J gene TRBJ1-6, with a possible D match to TRBD1 (5 bases). The ends were cut back, 4 bases at V and 5 bases at J, with 12 bases in the middle. The CDR3 length is 15 residues. Germline CDR1 reads KGHSH; CDR2 reads LQKENI. This CDR3 reads CASSLRLTDNSPLHF. The CDR3 DNA is TGTGCCAGCTCACTCCGATTGACAGATAATTCACCCCTCCACTTT.

About this clone: Germline and junction disagree at one end, which may indicate a read error. This chain uses TRBV7-9 with TRBJ2-5; TRBD2 matches 10 bases. CDR3 length equals 18 residues. Germline assignment: CDR1 SEHNR and CDR2 FQNEAQ (reference sequence). The CDR3 protein is CSSSLARQGLANPETQYF. For the CDR3, the DNA is TGTTCCAGCAGCTTAGCAAGGCAGGGACTAGCGAATCCAGAGACCCAGTACTTC.

This chain's CDR3 is CASSVRVGRAGDQPQHF. CDR3 nucleotides: TGTGCCAGTAGCGTCAGGGTTGGAAGGGCAGGCGATCAGCCCCAGCATTTT. This rearrangement joins TRBV19 to TRBJ1-5; D possibly corresponds to TRBD1 (5 bases). Trimming removed 6 bases at V and 5 bases at J, with 23 bases between. The V gene's germline CDR1 is LNHDA and CDR2 SQIVND (reference sequence). The CDR3 runs 17 residues.

The chain carries TRBV19 and TRBJ1-5, with TRBD1 as a possible D gene (6 bases). Germline V gives CDR1 LNHDA, CDR2 SQIVND (reference sequence). V lost 8 bases and J 0 bases, leaving 14 bases between the germline ends. This CDR3 has 15 residues. CDR3 in DNA: TGTGCCAGTGTTATCCAGGGGAATAGCAATCAGCCCCAGCATTTT. Residues: CASVIQGNSNQPQHF.

The CDR3 region is CASSDSSGGPGELFF. CDR3 nucleotide sequence: TGTGCCAGCAGTGATTCTTCGGGGGGACCCGGGGAGCTGTTTTTT. J is TRBJ2-2 and V is TRBV7-9; 7 nucleotides agree with TRBD2. The CDR3 consists of 15 residues. CDR1 and CDR2 (germline): SEHNR, FQNEAQ (reference sequence). V shed 6 bases, J shed 6 bases, and the junction held 10 bases outside the gene matches.

J is TRBJ2-7 and V is TRBV30; maybe TRBD1 (6 bases). V was trimmed by 5 bases and J by 2 bases, leaving 13 bases between them. Germline lookup yields CDR1 GTSNPN and CDR2 SVGIG (reference sequence). The CDR3 loop spans 13 amino acids. CDR3 bases: TGTGCCTGGGCCGGGACAACTCCCTACGAGCAGTACTTC. The encoded protein is CAWAGTTPYEQYF.

The chain has TRBV25-1 and TRBJ2-7, with D uncertain. Germline assignment: CDR1 MGHDK and CDR2 SYGVNS. The CDR3 has 12 amino acids. Trimming pared 5 bases from V and 7 bases from J, leaving 12 bases between. The CDR3 loop is CASSLGLREQYF. For the CDR3, the DNA is TGTGCCAGCAGTCTAGGTCTACGGGAGCAGTACTTC.

The chain uses TRBV28 and TRBJ1-2, with D tentatively TRBD1 (5 bases). This CDR3 comprises 13 residues. The germline V gene has CDR1 MDHEN and CDR2 SYDVKM. Trimming took 4 bases from V and 4 from J, leaving 10 bases between them. The DNA for the CDR3 is TGTGCCAGCAGTTCCGACAGCTTCTATGGCTACACCTTC. As protein: CASSSDSFYGYTF.

This clone has just a few counts. This chain uses TRBV14 with TRBJ1-2; TRBD1 matches at 7 bases. The CDR3 spans 13 residues. Germline CDR1 SGHDN, CDR2 FVKESK. V gave up 5 bases and J gave up 6 bases; unmatched junction bases: 6. DNA for the CDR3: TGTGCCAGCAGCGCCCGACAGGGAGATGGCTACACCTTC. This translates into CASSARQGDGYTF.

This chain links TRBV6-5 with TRBJ1-1, with a weak D call TRBD1 (6 bases). V lost 2 bases and J 0 bases, leaving 13 bases between the germline ends. Germline lookup yields CDR1 MNHEY and CDR2 SVGAGI. The CDR3 is 16 residues long. This CDR3 reads CASSYTGTLMNTEAFF. The CDR3 DNA reads as TGTGCCAGCAGTTACACCGGGACACTGATGAACACTGAAGCTTTCTTT.

This clone was counted only a few times. Compared with germline, one end of the junction differs, possibly owing to a read error. The J gene is TRBJ1-1, the V gene TRBV7-9; unclear D gene. CDR1 and CDR2 from the germline V gene are SEHNR and FQNEAQ (reference sequence). This CDR3 is 12 amino acids long. The CDR3 here is CSSSSPGAEAFF. The CDR3 DNA reads as TGTTCCAGCAGCTCCCCAGGCGCTGAAGCTTTCTTT.

Of note for this clone: The sample contains more than one DNA sequence encoding this CDR3. The DNA of the CDR3 is TGTGCCAGCAGCGGACAGGGGGATCAGCCCCAGCATTTT. It encodes CASSGQGDQPQHF. The chain joins TRBV7-9 to TRBJ1-5; 10 bases fit TRBD1. J gave up 5 bases and V 5 bases, and 0 bases lay outside the gene matches. The V gene's germline CDR1 is SEHNR and CDR2 FQNEAQ (reference sequence). The CDR3 is 13 residues long.

The rearrangement links TRBV6-1 to TRBJ1-3, with unresolved D. Per the germline V gene, CDR1 is MNHNS and CDR2 is SASEGT. The CDR3 runs 12 residues. V lost 2 bases and J 7 bases, leaving 6 bases between the germline ends. The CDR3 sequence is CASSESMNTIYF. In DNA form, the CDR3 reads TGTGCCAGCAGTGAATCAATGAACACCATATATTTT.

The J gene is TRBJ1-5, the V gene TRBV11-2; unclear D gene. The CDR3 runs 13 residues. Per the germline V gene, CDR1 is SGHAT and CDR2 is FQNNGV. Deletions cut 1 base from V and 6 bases from J, with 7 bases between. The CDR3 DNA follows: TGTGCCAGCAGCTTAGCCCGGGGTCAGCCCCAGCATTTT. Protein sequence: CASSLARGQPQHF.

The rearrangement joins TRBV7-6 to TRBJ2-7; 7 nucleotides agree with TRBD1. This CDR3 region has 13 residues. V dropped 5 bases and J dropped 1; count of bases not matched to a gene: 2. The germline V gene encodes CDR1 SGHVS and CDR2 FNYEAQ. The CDR3 DNA reads as TGTGCCAGCAGCGCGGACAGGTCCTACGAGCAGTACTTC. It encodes CASSADRSYEQYF.

The chain combines TRBV28 with TRBJ2-3; no clear D. This CDR3 has 14 residues. In germline, CDR1 is MDHEN, CDR2 SYDVKM. The V end lost 2 bases, the J end lost 4 bases, and 10 bases lay between the germline ends. CDR3 amino acids: CASSLIGRADTQYF. The CDR3 coding sequence is TGTGCCAGCAGTTTAATTGGGCGAGCAGATACGCAGTATTTT.

The chain combines TRBV2 with TRBJ1-1, with TRBD1 identical over 10 bases. The CDR3 has 14 residues. Trimming removed 6 bases from V and 0 bases from J; junction bases left unmatched: 1. Germline lookup yields CDR1 SNHLY and CDR2 FYNNEI. CDR3 DNA sequence: TGTGCCAGCAGGGGGACAGGGGTGAACACTGAAGCTTTCTTT. Amino acids: CASRGTGVNTEAFF.

The V call is TRBV30, the J call TRBJ2-5; 9 bases agree with TRBD2. The CDR3 contains 14 residues. Germline loops: CDR1 GTSNPN, CDR2 SVGIG (reference sequence). The V and J ends lost 3 bases and 2 bases, in that order; junction bases with no gene match: 4. Written as DNA, the CDR3 is TGTGCCTGGAGCGGGACTAGCTTTCAAGAGACCCAGTACTTC. This encodes CAWSGTSFQETQYF.